Following are 10 T cell receptor beta chains from one sample sequenced in a study of blood T cells in healthy people across ages. Primed by a sample-barcoded 5' primer and a J-beta primer mix, a second PCR proceeded for about 6 to 12 cycles. TCRdb re-analysed the 5' RACE reads in MiXCR, keeping a single row per CDR3 protein. The sample consists of around 520,000 distinct CDR3 sequences, about 29% of them appearing once. The same data also went into a second study, on T cells of mothers and their children.

Material for sequencing was blood. The receptors stem from a boy aged 2 to 10 in good health.

V gene TRBV10-3 combines with J gene TRBJ2-5, with 10 bases that match TRBD2. The J call may be faulty, since TRBJ2-1 better matches the DNA end. This CDR3 spans 15 amino acids. Germline V gene sequence: CDR1 ENHRY, CDR2 SYGVKD. CDR3 bases: TGTGCCATCGGAATGAGCGGGGGGGCCTACAATGAGCAGTTCTTC. It translates to CAIGMSGGAYNEQFF.

The chain has TRBV6-1 and TRBJ2-5; D gene ambiguous. The CDR3 is 14 residues long. Germline V gene data show CDR1 as MNHNS and CDR2 as SASEGT. Trimming pared 4 bases from V and 5 bases from J, leaving 14 bases between. The CDR3 nucleotides read TGTGCCAGCAGTGCGAGAATTGCTCGGGAGACCCAGTACTTC. Its translation: CASSARIARETQYF.

This clonotype was seen ten or more times. The J gene is TRBJ2-7, the V gene TRBV4-3; 10 bases match TRBD1. In germline, CDR1 is LGHNA, CDR2 YSLEER. With V trimmed by 0 bases and J by 5 bases, 7 bases remained unmatched. The CDR3 totals 16 residues. The CDR3 nucleotides are TGCGCCAGCAGCCAAGATCTTGGGGACAGGGGAAACGAGCAGTACTTC. It yields the protein CASSQDLGDRGNEQYF.

This clonotype was detected a few times. The genes are TRBV29-1 and TRBJ1-1, with D maybe TRBD1 (5 bases). V was trimmed by 4 bases and J by 5 bases, leaving 5 bases between them. This CDR3 has 10 amino acids. From germline, CDR1 is SQVTM and CDR2 ANQGSEA. CDR3: CSVAGTEAFF. In DNA, the CDR3 is TGCAGCGTTGCAGGGACTGAAGCTTTCTTT.

This clonotype was observed a few times. The chain employs TRBV4-1 and TRBJ1-1, with D possibly TRBD1 on 6 matching bases. V lost 1 base and J lost 5, with 14 bases in between. The CDR3 contains 15 residues. Germline V gives CDR1 MGHRA, CDR2 YSYEKL. CDR3 protein: CASSQGPSGATEAFF. The DNA for the CDR3 is TGCGCCAGCAGCCAAGGACCGTCAGGGGCGACTGAAGCTTTCTTT.

In DNA, the CDR3 is TGTGCCAGCAGTAGGACAGGGTATCATCAGCCCCAGCATTTT. This encodes CASSRTGYHQPQHF. V gene TRBV2 combines with J gene TRBJ1-5, with 8 bases identical to TRBD1. CDR1 is SNHLY and CDR2 is FYNNEI in the germline V gene. The CDR3 totals 14 residues. Trimming at V came to 5 bases and at J to 5 bases, leaving 5 bases not matched to a gene.

The V call is TRBV6-4, the J call TRBJ2-5; 13 nucleotides match TRBD2. The J call is doubtful: the DNA matches TRBJ2-1 better. This CDR3 has 15 residues. Per the germline V gene, CDR1 is MRHNA and CDR2 is SNTAGT. CDR3 residues: CASSETSGGRDEQFF. The CDR3, as DNA: TGTGCCAGCAGCGAGACTAGCGGGGGGAGGGATGAGCAGTTCTTC.

V gene TRBV20-1 combines with J gene TRBJ1-2; possibly TRBD1 for D (5 bases). Trimming removed 0 bases at V and 13 bases at J, with 15 bases between. Germline V gives CDR1 DFQATT, CDR2 SNEGSKA (reference sequence). The CDR3 runs 12 residues. The CDR3 reads CSARDSEGRGTF. The CDR3 bases are TGCAGTGCTAGAGATTCGGAGGGTAGGGGCACCTTC.

The chain carries TRBV14 and TRBJ1-1; weak D call: TRBD1 (6 bases). The V gene lost 4 bases and the J gene lost 5 bases, with 14 bases spanning the gap. From germline, CDR1 is SGHDN and CDR2 FVKESK. CDR3 length: 14 residues. The CDR3 nucleotides are TGTGCCAGCAGCCGCCACAGGGTCGGGACTGAAGCTTTCTTT. Translated: CASSRHRVGTEAFF.

This clonotype was counted between two and nine times. This chain connects TRBV9 to TRBJ2-5, with D possibly being TRBD1 (6 bases). From germline, CDR1 is SGDLS and CDR2 YYNGEE. The V gene lost 0 bases and the J gene lost 6 bases, with 15 bases spanning the gap. This CDR3 has 15 residues. In nucleotides, the CDR3 is TGTGCCAGCAGCGTAGATTTTGGGGGCCCGAAGACCCAGTACTTC. It is translated as CASSVDFGGPKTQYF.